This TCR beta chain was sequenced in a study of early T cells in non-severe SARS-CoV-2 infection. Study at large: Sequencing used unsorted whole-blood bulk RNA, so chains lack pairing.

This clonotype appeared a few times. Trimming cost V 2 bases and J 6 bases, with 14 bases left between them. The CDR3 contains 14 residues. Germline loops: CDR1 SGHAT, CDR2 FQNNGV. In the library, individual cDNA molecules carried attached unique molecular identifiers. In TCRdb, the 5' RACE reads were re-called with MiXCR into one record per CDR3 protein. The data show roughly 52,000 distinct CDR3 sequences, around 6.5% seen once. The V and J genes are TRBV11-2 and TRBJ2-7, with D perhaps TRBD1 or TRBD2 (6 bases each). The TCR was taken from an adult who was a healthcare worker with PCR-confirmed SARS-CoV-2 infection or an uninfected control (not recorded which). The sample consisted of whole blood, taken at baseline. The CDR3 protein is CASSLTQGRIEQYF. For the CDR3, the DNA is TGTGCCAGCAGCTTAACCCAGGGGAGGATCGAGCAGTACTTC.